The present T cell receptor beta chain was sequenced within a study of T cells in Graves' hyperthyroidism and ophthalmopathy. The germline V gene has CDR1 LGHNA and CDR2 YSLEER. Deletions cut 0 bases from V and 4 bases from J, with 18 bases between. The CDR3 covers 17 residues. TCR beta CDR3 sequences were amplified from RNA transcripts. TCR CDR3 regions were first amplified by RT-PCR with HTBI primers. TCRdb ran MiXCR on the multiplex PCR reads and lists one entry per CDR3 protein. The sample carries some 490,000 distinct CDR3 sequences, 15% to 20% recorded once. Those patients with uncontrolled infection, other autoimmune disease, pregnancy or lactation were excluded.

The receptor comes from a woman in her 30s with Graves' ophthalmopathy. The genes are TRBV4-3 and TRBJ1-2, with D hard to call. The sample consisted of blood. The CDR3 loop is CASSQDSTGGRSYGYTF. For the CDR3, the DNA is TGCGCCAGCAGCCAAGATAGCACGGGCGGGAGATCCTATGGCTACACCTTC.